This T cell receptor (beta chain) comes out of a study of blood T cell repertoires in COVID-19 (TCRdb year 2020). Regarding the research as a whole: Collaborator samples came from the United States, Italy and Spain and covered acute and convalescent phases of COVID-19. The prospective study material was composed of cDNA or gDNA derived from T cells, B-cell-depleted T cells, or PBMCs. The dataset comprised deeply sampled blood TCRbeta repertoires from subjects exposed to, actively infected with, or recovered from COVID-19. The repertoires were made available in a free public database intended to serve as a resource for research on the immune response to SARS-CoV-2. The samples were drawn from the first 160 participants of the ongoing ImmuneRACE study and from 1,200 or so subjects provided by 6 global collaborators. Sample metadata almost always included a de-identified subject ID, COVID-19 status, age in years and sex. Where available, HLA class I and class II types were taken from metadata supplied by the sample provider and were not determined by assay-based typing.

On this clone itself: Its antigen target is currently unknown. Nothing much larger sits one base from this clone, and base qualities are not available.

Whole blood was collected in K2EDTA tubes by collaborating institutions according to the institutions' own protocols. For TCRbeta analysis, collaborators shipped samples as frozen whole blood, isolated PBMCs, or DNA extracted from either of those sample types. Points the paper makes about the study in general: How much clinical and demographic metadata was included differed by source and by participant, and the metadata was provided uncurated.

V is cut back by 6 bases and J by 8 bases, with 6 bases in the junction unmatched. CDR1 and CDR2, looked up from the germline V gene, are SNHLY and FYNNEI. From the cysteine through the phenylalanine, the CDR3 covers 15 amino acids. Of the read, only the CDR3 DNA is kept; its 45 bases are in frame from base 1. The immunoSEQ Assay, a bias-controlled multiplex PCR, was used to amplify TCRbeta CDR3 regions from genomic DNA. Per the authors' processing: The number of nucleated cells in each sample was estimated by amplification of reference gene primers within the assay. Sequence reads were collapsed and filtered to measure the absolute abundance of every unique TCRbeta CDR3 rearrangement. For each sample, productive Simpson clonality was calculated as the square root of Simpson's diversity index over productive rearrangements. The table comes from immuneACCESS by way of TCRdb, which keeps in-frame sequences with V and J called. Part of the clones is missing from these tables; in studies checked, under half for an unresolved V gene and the rest for unknown reasons. V and J calls and clone size are those listed in that table; D and trimming were worked out from the DNA. The sample yields approximately 120,000 clones; roughly 75% were counted once. The top ten clonotypes cover around 4% of the sample.

The chain uses TRBV2 and TRBJ2-1, and TRBD2 matches 14 of the central bases. The sequence derives from a human donor in a cohort sampled during active or convalescent COVID-19. The sample taken for sequencing was peripheral blood. Read as DNA, the sequence is TGTGCCAGCAGCACAGGACTAGCGGGAGGCTATGAGCAGTTCTTC. This codes for CASSTGLAGGYEQFF.